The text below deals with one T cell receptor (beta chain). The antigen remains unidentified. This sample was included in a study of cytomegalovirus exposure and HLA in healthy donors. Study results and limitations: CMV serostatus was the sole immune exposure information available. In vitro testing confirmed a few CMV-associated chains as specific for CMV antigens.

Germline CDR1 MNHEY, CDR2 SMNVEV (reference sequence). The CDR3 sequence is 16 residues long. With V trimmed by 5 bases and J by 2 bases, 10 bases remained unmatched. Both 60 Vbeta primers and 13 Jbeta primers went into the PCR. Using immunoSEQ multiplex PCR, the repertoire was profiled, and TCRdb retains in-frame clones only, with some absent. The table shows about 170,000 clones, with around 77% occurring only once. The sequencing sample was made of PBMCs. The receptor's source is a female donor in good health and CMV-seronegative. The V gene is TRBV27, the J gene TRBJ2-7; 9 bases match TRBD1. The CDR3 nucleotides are TGTGCCAGCAGTCCAAGGCGACAGGGGGATACCTACGAGCAGTACTTC. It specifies CASSPRRQGDTYEQYF.